Listed below are T cell receptor beta chains from one sample, sequenced in a study of cytotoxic CD8 clonotypes in ibrutinib-treated CLL. The protocol was immunoSEQ multiplex PCR, while the TCRdb copy is restricted to in-frame clones and leaves out a portion. The sample comprises 65,000 to 80,000 clones, roughly 85% of which are singletons, and roughly 40% rests with the top ten. The source was PBMCs, collected after 24 months of ibrutinib treatment. Receptor source: a human donor with chronic lymphocytic leukemia. Both conserved end residues are trimmed from each CDR3.

V gene	J gene	CDR3 protein
TRBV5-4	TRBJ1-2	ASSPNSEGYGYT
TRBV6-5	TRBJ2-1	ASSSLAGVLNEQF
TRBV5-6	TRBJ2-5	ASSFRQGLAETQY
TRBV25-1	TRBJ2-5	ASSELGTDKETQY
TRBV7-9	TRBJ2-6	ASSGASPGANVLT
TRBV19	TRBJ2-7	ASSIGTSGSYEQY
TRBV18	TRBJ2-7	ASQESGFGSYEQY
TRBV6-9	TRBJ2-7	ARRDRAYEQY
TRBV7-9	TRBJ2-7	ASSDRGGYEQY
TRBV18	TRBJ2-3	ASSPPVSDTQY
TRBV7-2	TRBJ2-1	ASSLGPRVLV
TRBV6-5	TRBJ2-5	ASSYNGETQY
TRBV28	TRBJ2-1	ASSRFGEQF
TRBV5-4	TRBJ2-1	ASTLFGGPLQGEQF
TRBV2	TRBJ2-5	ASSESGLFWPGETQY
TRBV5-6	TRBJ1-4	ASSLETGYNEKLF
TRBV19	TRBJ2-2	ASEQGARATGELF
TRBV6-1	TRBJ2-1	ASETGSYNEQF
TRBV2	TRBJ1-1	ATSRQGVSEAF
TRBV10-3	TRBJ1-1	AIAASRGGEGEAF
TRBV7-2	TRBJ1-1	ASSLADRENTEAF
TRBV7-9	TRBJ2-5	ASRLLAGETQY
TRBV28	TRBJ2-6	ASKPSQVSGANVLT
TRBV4-1	TRBJ2-1	ASSQSLWGGGRYNEQF
TRBV30	TRBJ1-5	AWSVGQGAVYSNQPQH
TRBV19	TRBJ1-4	ASSPWDREGTNEKLF
TRBV7-9	TRBJ1-2	ASTYLQESGGGYT
TRBV5-4	TRBJ1-1	ASSLVGSEAF
TRBV11-3	TRBJ2-1	ASSKREGPSSYNEQF
TRBV13	TRBJ2-1	ASSLRAGLAGSYNEQF
TRBV30	TRBJ2-3	AWTGGVTSGRAFETQY
TRBV18	TRBJ2-5	ASSLGWAAQETQY
TRBV19	TRBJ2-7	ASSRQGSSYEQY
TRBV30	TRBJ1-2	AWGGQGYGYT
TRBV5-1	TRBJ1-4	ASSLDPTGATNEKLF
TRBV5-1	TRBJ2-7	ASSSPGRPYEQY
TRBV5-1	TRBJ2-3	ASSFFGLAGVTDTQY
TRBV21-1	TRBJ2-5	ASSTPGLAGPQETQY